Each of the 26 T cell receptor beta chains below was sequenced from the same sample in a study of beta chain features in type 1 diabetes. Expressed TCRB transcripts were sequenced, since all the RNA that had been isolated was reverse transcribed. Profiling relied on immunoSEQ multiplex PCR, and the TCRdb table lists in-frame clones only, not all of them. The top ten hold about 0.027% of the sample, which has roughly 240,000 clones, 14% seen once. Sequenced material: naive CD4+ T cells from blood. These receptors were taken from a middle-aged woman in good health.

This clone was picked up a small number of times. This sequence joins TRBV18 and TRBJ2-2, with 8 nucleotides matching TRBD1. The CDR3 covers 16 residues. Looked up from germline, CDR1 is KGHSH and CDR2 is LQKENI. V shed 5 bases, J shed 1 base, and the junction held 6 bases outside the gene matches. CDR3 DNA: TGTGCCAGCTCAGAGCATGACAGGGGGAACACCGGGGAGCTGTTTTTT. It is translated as CASSEHDRGNTGELFF.

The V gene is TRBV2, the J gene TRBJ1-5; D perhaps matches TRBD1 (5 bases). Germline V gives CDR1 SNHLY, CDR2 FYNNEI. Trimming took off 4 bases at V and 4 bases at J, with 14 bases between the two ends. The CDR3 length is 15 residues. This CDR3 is CASSGRGSPNQPQHF. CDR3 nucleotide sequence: TGTGCCAGCAGTGGAAGGGGATCCCCGAATCAGCCCCAGCATTTT.

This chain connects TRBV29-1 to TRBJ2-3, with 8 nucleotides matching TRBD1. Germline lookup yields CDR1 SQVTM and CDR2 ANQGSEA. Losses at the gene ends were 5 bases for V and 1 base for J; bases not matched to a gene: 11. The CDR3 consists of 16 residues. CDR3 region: CSVRQGAKSRTDTQYF. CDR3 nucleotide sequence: TGCAGCGTTCGCCAGGGGGCCAAGAGTCGCACAGATACGCAGTATTTT.

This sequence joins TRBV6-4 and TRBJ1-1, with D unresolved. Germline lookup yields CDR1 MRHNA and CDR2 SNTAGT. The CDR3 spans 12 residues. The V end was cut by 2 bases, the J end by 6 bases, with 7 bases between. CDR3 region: CASSDHGAEAFF. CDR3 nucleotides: TGTGCCAGCAGTGACCACGGGGCTGAAGCTTTCTTT.

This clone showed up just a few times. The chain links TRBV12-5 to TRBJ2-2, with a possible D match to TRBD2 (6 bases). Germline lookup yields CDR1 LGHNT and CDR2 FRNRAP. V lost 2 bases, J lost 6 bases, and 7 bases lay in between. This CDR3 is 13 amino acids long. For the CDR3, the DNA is TGTGCTAGTGGTTTGCGGGAGTCCGGGGAGCTGTTTTTT. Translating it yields CASGLRESGELFF.

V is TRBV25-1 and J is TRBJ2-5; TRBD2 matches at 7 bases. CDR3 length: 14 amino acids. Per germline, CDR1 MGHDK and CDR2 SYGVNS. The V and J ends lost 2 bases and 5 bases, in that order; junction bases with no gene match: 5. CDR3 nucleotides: TGTGCCAGCAGTGAACCGGGGGGAGGGGAGACCCAGTACTTC. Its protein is CASSEPGGGETQYF. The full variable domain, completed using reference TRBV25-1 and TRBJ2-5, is EADIYQTPRYLVIGTGKKITLECSQTMGHDKMYWYQQDPGMELHLIHYSYGVNSTEKGDLSSESTVSRIRTEHFPLTLESARPSHTSQYLCASSEPGGGETQYFGPGTRLLVL.

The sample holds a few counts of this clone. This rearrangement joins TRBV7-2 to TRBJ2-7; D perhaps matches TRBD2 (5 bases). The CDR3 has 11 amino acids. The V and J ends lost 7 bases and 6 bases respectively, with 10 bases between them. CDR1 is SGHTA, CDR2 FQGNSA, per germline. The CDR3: CASNSEGEQYF. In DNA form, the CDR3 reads TGTGCCAGCAATTCAGAGGGCGAGCAGTACTTC.

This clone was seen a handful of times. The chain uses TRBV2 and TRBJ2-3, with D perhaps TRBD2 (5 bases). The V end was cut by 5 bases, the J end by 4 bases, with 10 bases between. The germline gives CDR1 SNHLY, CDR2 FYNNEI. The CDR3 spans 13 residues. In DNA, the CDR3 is TGTGCCAGCAGTTGGACTGAGGCAGATACGCAGTATTTT. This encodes CASSWTEADTQYF.

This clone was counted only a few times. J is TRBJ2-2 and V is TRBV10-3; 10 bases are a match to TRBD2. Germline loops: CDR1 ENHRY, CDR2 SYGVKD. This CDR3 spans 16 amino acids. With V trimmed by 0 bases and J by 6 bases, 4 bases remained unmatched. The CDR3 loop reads CAISESSGGVPGELFF. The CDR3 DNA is TGTGCCATCAGTGAGTCGAGCGGGGGGGTACCCGGGGAGCTGTTTTTT.

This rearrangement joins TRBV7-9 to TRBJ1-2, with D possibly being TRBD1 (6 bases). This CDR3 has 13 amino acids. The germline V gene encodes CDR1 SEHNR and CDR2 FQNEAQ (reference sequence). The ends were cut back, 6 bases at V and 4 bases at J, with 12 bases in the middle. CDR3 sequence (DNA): TGTGCCAGCAGTCCTCAGGGGCCCTATGGCTACACCTTC. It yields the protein CASSPQGPYGYTF. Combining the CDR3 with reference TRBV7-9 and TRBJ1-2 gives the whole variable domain DTGVSQNPRHKITKRGQNVTFRCDPISEHNRLYWYRQTLGQGPEFLTYFQNEAQLEKSRLLSDRFSAERPKGSFSTLEIQRTEQGDSAMYLCASSPQGPYGYTFGSGTRLTVV.

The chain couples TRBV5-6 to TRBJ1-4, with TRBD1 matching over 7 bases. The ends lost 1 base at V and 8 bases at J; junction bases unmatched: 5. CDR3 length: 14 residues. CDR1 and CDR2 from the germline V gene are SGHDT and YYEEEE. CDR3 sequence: CASSLRDREEKLFF. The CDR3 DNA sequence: TGTGCCAGCAGCTTGCGTGACAGGGAGGAAAAACTGTTTTTT.

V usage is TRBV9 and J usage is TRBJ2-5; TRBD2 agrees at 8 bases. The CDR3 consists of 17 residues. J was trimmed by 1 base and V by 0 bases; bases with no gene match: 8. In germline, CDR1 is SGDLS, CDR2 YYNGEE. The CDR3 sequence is CASSVGGSGALQETQYF. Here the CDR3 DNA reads TGTGCCAGCAGCGTAGGAGGTAGCGGGGCCCTCCAAGAGACCCAGTACTTC.

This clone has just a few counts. CDR3 loop: CASSVDLAGGMRDTQYF. As DNA, the CDR3 is TGTGCCAGCAGCGTAGACCTAGCGGGGGGGATGAGAGATACGCAGTATTTT. The chain is built from TRBV9 and TRBJ2-3; TRBD2 matches 12 bases. Germline V gene data show CDR1 as SGDLS and CDR2 as YYNGEE. J gave up 5 bases and V 0 bases, and 7 bases lay outside the gene matches. The CDR3 contains 17 residues.

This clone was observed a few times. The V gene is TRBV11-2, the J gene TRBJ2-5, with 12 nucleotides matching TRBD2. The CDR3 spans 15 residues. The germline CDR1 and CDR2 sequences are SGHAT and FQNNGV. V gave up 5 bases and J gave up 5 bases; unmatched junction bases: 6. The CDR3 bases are TGTGCCAGCAGCCCACTAGCGGGGGGTCCGGAGACCCAGTACTTC. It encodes CASSPLAGGPETQYF.

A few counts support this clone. The CDR3 sequence is CASSLRTGDLTEAFF. The CDR3 DNA follows: TGTGCCAGCTCACTACGGACAGGGGATCTTACTGAAGCTTTCTTT. J is TRBJ1-1 and V is TRBV18; TRBD1 matches 9 bases. The CDR3 runs to 15 residues. Germline assignment: CDR1 KGHSH and CDR2 LQKENI. Trimming removed 4 bases from V and 5 bases from J; junction bases left unmatched: 8.

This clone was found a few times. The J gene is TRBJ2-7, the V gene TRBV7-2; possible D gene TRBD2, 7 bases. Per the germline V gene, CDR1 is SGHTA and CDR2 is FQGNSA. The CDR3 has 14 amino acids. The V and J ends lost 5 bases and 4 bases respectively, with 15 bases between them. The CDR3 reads CASSPFGGRYEQYF. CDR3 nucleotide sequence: TGTGCCAGCAGCCCGTTCGGGGGGCGATACGAGCAGTACTTC. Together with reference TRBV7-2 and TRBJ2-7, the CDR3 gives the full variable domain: GAGVSQSPSNKVTEKGKDVELRCDPISGHTALYWYRQSLGQGLEFLIYFQGNSAPDKSGLPSDRFSAERTGGSVSTLTIQRTQQEDSAVYLCASSPFGGRYEQYFGPGTRLTVT.

The CDR3 region has the DNA TGTGCCAGCACCCCGGGACTAGCGGGAGATACGCAGTATTTT. This codes for CASTPGLAGDTQYF. V gene TRBV5-4 combines with J gene TRBJ2-3; 12 bases map to TRBD2. Trimming removed 6 bases from V and 5 bases from J; junction bases left unmatched: 4. In germline, CDR1 is SGHNT, CDR2 YYREEE (reference sequence). The CDR3 extends over 14 amino acids.

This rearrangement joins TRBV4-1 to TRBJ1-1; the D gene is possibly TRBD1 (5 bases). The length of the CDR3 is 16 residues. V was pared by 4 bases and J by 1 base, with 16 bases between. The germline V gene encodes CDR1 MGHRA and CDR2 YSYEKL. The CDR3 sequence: CASSLSYPTENTEAFF. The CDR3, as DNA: TGCGCCAGCAGCCTAAGTTATCCGACAGAGAACACTGAAGCTTTCTTT.

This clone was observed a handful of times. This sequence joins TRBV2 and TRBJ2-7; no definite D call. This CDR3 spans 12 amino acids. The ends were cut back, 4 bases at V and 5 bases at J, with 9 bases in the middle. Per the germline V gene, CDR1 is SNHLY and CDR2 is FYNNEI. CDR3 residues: CASSVAFNEQYF. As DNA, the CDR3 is TGTGCCAGCAGTGTAGCTTTTAACGAGCAGTACTTC.

The CDR3 nucleotides are TGTGCCAGCAGCTTCAGGGGGCGGACTAGCAATCAGCCCCAGCATTTT. Residues: CASSFRGRTSNQPQHF. The chain has TRBV7-2 and TRBJ1-5; TRBD1 aligns across 8 bases. Germline values: CDR1 SGHTA, CDR2 FQGNSA. J lost 0 bases, V lost 3 bases, and 4 bases had no gene match. The length of the CDR3 is 16 residues.

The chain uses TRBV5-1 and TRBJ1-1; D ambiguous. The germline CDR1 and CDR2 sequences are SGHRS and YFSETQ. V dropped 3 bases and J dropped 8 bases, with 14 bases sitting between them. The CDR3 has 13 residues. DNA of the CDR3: TGCGCCAGCAGCTATGACTCGCATTCGGAAGCTTTCTTT. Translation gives CASSYDSHSEAFF.

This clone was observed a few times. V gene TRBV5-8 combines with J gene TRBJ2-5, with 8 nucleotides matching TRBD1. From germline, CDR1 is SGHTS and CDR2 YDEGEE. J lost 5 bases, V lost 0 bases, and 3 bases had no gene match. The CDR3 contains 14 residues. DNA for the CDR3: TGTGCCAGCAGCTTGGGACAGGGGTTCGAGACCCAGTACTTC. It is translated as CASSLGQGFETQYF.

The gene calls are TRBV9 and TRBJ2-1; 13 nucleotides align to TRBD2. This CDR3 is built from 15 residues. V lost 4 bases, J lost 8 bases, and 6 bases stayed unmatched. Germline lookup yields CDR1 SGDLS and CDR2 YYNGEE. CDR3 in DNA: TGTGCCAGCAGCAACGGACTAGCGGGGGTGGATGAGCAGTTCTTC. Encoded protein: CASSNGLAGVDEQFF.

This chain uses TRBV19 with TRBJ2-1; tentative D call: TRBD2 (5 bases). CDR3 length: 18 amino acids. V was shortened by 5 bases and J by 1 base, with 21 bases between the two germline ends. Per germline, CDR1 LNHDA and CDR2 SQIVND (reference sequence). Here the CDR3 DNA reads TGTGCCAGTAGTGTTAGTGGCTTACGGGGTAGTTCCTACAATGAGCAGTTCTTC. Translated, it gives CASSVSGLRGSSYNEQFF.

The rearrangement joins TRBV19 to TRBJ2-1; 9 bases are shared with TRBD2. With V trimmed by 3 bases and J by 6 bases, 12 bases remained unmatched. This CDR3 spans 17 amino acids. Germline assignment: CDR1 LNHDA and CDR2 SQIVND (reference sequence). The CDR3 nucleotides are TGTGCCAGTAGTATTGGGCTAGCGGGAATCCGTGGCAATGAGCAGTTCTTC. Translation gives CASSIGLAGIRGNEQFF.

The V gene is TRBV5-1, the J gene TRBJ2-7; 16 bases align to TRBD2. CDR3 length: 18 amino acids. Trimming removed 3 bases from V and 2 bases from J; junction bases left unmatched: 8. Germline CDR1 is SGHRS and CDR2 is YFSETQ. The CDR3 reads CASSSGLAGGIRTYEQYF. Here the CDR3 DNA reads TGCGCCAGCAGCTCGGGACTAGCGGGGGGGATTAGAACCTACGAGCAGTACTTC. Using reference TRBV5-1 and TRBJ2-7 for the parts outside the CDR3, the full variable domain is KAGVTQTPRYLIKTRGQQVTLSCSPISGHRSVSWYQQTPGQGLQFLFEYFSETQRNKGNFPGRFSGRQFSNSRSEMNVSTLELGDSALYLCASSSGLAGGIRTYEQYFGPGTRLTVT.